The next 7 T cell receptor beta chains were all read from a single sample in a study of Ad26.COV2.S vaccination and SARS-CoV-2 variants. Regarding treatment: around 19 received Ad26.COV2.S at low or high dose, single or two shots; 5 received placebo; per-sample allocation not given. The study sampled participants on day 63 after the first vaccine or placebo injection. Clones were sequenced by immunoSEQ multiplex PCR, and TCRdb holds only the in-frame ones, with some missing. The sample lists around 350,000 clones, about 85% seen once, with 3% to 4% in the top ten. The material sequenced was peripheral blood, taken in a trial of Ad26.COV2.S vaccine versus placebo. These receptors all come from a person aged 18-60 years who received the Ad26.COV2.S COVID-19 vaccine or a placebo.

The rearrangement joins TRBV7-6 to TRBJ1-2, with 9 bases that match TRBD1. This CDR3 comprises 15 residues. In germline, CDR1 is SGHVS, CDR2 FNYEAQ. Trimming at V came to 5 bases and at J to 7 bases, leaving 11 bases not matched to a gene. This chain's CDR3 is CASSPTTGGTSGYTF. In nucleotides, the CDR3 is TGTGCCAGCAGCCCTACGACAGGGGGTACTTCTGGCTACACCTTC.

The chain is built from TRBV6-5 and TRBJ2-7; 8 nucleotides match TRBD1. After removal of 6 bases from V and 5 bases from J, the junction contained 6 bases not matched to a gene. This CDR3 has 13 amino acids. Germline assignment: CDR1 MNHEY and CDR2 SVGAGI. The CDR3 nucleotides read TGTGCCAGCAGGGGGACAGGATTTCACGAGCAGTACTTC. It translates to CASRGTGFHEQYF.

V is TRBV3-1 (or the pseudogene TRBV3-2) and J is TRBJ2-1; TRBD1 agrees at 9 bases. Germline V CDR1 and CDR2: LGHDT, YNNKEL (reference sequence). The length of the CDR3 is 17 residues. Trimming took 6 bases from V and 8 from J; bases not matched to a gene: 17. CDR3 region: CASRLGPSGTGSHEQFF. CDR3 sequence (DNA): TGTGCCAGCAGACTCGGACCTTCCGGGACAGGGAGCCATGAGCAGTTCTTC.

The V call is TRBV5-1, the J call TRBJ2-1, with D possibly being TRBD1 (5 bases). The CDR3 spans 16 residues. Per the germline V gene, CDR1 is SGHRS and CDR2 is YFSETQ. V lost 0 bases and J 6 bases, leaving 16 bases between the germline ends. CDR3 coding DNA: TGCGCCAGCAGCTTGGTCGGGCAGGGCCCCCGCAATGAGCAGTTCTTC. It specifies CASSLVGQGPRNEQFF.

This sequence joins TRBV4-2 and TRBJ2-1, with a tentative D call TRBD2 (6 bases). Trimming shortened V by 0 bases and J by 10 bases, and 10 bases separated the two germline ends. From germline, CDR1 is LGHNA and CDR2 YNFKEQ. The CDR3 totals 13 residues. The CDR3 coding sequence is TGTGCCAGCAGCCAAGATATAGCGGTAGAGCAGTTCTTC. Amino acids: CASSQDIAVEQFF.

J is TRBJ2-5 and V is TRBV15; 7 bases map to TRBD1. Germline V CDR1 and CDR2: LNHNV, YYDKDF (reference sequence). With 3 bases clipped from V and 3 bases from J, the junction kept 7 bases outside the gene matches. CDR3 length: 15 residues. In DNA, the CDR3 is TGTGCCACCAGCAGCGATGAGGGGGCGGAAGAGACCCAGTACTTC. It is translated as CATSSDEGAEETQYF.

The chain carries TRBV24-1 and TRBJ2-3; 13 bases match TRBD2. V lost 4 bases and J lost 1; bases outside the gene matches: 1. Germline V gene data show CDR1 as KGHDR and CDR2 as SFDVKD. This CDR3 region has 16 residues. The DNA for the CDR3 is TGTGCCACCAGTGACGGACTAGCGGGGGGCACAGATACGCAGTATTTT. It codes for CATSDGLAGGTDTQYF.